The next 14 T cell receptor beta chains were all read from a single sample in a study of blood T cell repertoires in COVID-19. Sequenced by immunoSEQ multiplex PCR; TCRdb stores in-frame clones only, minus some. The sample yields 65,000 to 95,000 clones, nearly 90% seen once. Sequencing was performed on peripheral blood. The receptor source for this set is a man in his 70s with acute or convalescent COVID-19.

CDR3 sequence: CASRTGQGLNQPQHF. The CDR3 coding sequence is TGTGCCAGTAGAACGGGACAGGGGTTGAATCAGCCCCAGCATTTT. The chain is built from TRBV19 and TRBJ1-5, with TRBD1 matching 10 bases. The ends lost 6 bases at V and 4 bases at J; junction bases unmatched: 6. The CDR3 length is 15 residues. Germline V gives CDR1 LNHDA, CDR2 SQIVND (reference sequence).

This clone was seen once. The rearrangement links TRBV19 to TRBJ1-6; D gene unclear. From germline, CDR1 is LNHDA and CDR2 SQIVND (reference sequence). V dropped 8 bases and J dropped 6 bases, with 11 bases sitting between them. CDR3 length equals 13 residues. The CDR3 region has the DNA TGTGCCAGTTCACCTATCCTTAATTCACCCCTCCACTTT. Translation gives CASSPILNSPLHF. The variable domain in full, completed from reference TRBV19 and TRBJ1-6, reads DGGITQSPKYLFRKEGQNVTLSCEQNLNHDAMYWYRQDPGQGLRLIYYSQIVNDFQKGDIAEGYSVSREKKESFPLTVTSAQKNPTAFYLCASSPILNSPLHFGNGTRLTVT.

This chain connects TRBV10-3 to TRBJ2-3; D unresolved. V lost 0 bases and J 0 bases, leaving 4 bases between the germline ends. The CDR3 has 14 residues. The germline gives CDR1 ENHRY, CDR2 SYGVKD. This chain's CDR3 is CAISESSSTDTQYF. In nucleotides, the CDR3 is TGTGCCATCAGTGAGTCGTCGAGCACAGATACGCAGTATTTT.

The rearrangement links TRBV4-1 to TRBJ2-2; TRBD1 might be the D (6 bases). In germline, CDR1 is MGHRA, CDR2 YSYEKL. V was shortened by 6 bases and J by 5 bases, with 13 bases between the two germline ends. The CDR3 sequence is 14 residues long. In DNA, the CDR3 is TGCGCCAGCAGGAGGGGGTCTTGGACCGGGGAGCTGTTTTTT. It encodes CASRRGSWTGELFF.

The rearrangement links TRBV12-3 or TRBV12-4 to TRBJ1-1; no clear D. CDR3 length equals 13 residues. The germline V and J ends were trimmed by 1 base and 0 bases, with 3 bases remaining between them. CDR3 protein: CASSLGMNTEAFF. The DNA for the CDR3 is TGTGCCAGCAGTTTAGGTATGAACACTGAAGCTTTCTTT.

This clone was detected only a few times. The chain combines TRBV10-3 with TRBJ1-6, with D maybe TRBD1 (5 bases). Germline CDR1 and CDR2: ENHRY and SYGVKD. V was pared by 6 bases and J by 10 bases, with 13 bases between. The CDR3 consists of 13 residues. The CDR3 reads CAIRGQVGSPLHF. In nucleotides, the CDR3 is TGTGCCATCAGGGGGCAGGTCGGGTCACCCCTCCACTTT.

V is TRBV2 and J is TRBJ1-1, with D perhaps TRBD1 (6 bases). The CDR3 spans 14 residues. The germline CDR1 and CDR2 sequences are SNHLY and FYNNEI. Deletions cut 10 bases from V and 12 bases from J, with 27 bases between. CDR3 sequence reads: CATLQGTLSLLSFF. As DNA, the CDR3 is TGTGCCACCCTCCAGGGGACCTTATCTCTTTTGTCTTTCTTT.

This clone was observed a handful of times. The chain uses TRBV18 and TRBJ2-1, with 7 nucleotides matching TRBD1. The germline V gene encodes CDR1 KGHSH and CDR2 LQKENI. V lost 6 bases, J lost 2 bases, and 4 bases stayed unmatched. The CDR3 has 14 residues. The chain's CDR3 is CASSRTGAYNEQFF. DNA for the CDR3: TGTGCCAGCTCTAGGACAGGAGCCTACAATGAGCAGTTCTTC.

The chain joins TRBV2 to TRBJ2-1, with 12 bases fitting TRBD2. The length of the CDR3 is 13 residues. Germline V gene data show CDR1 as SNHLY and CDR2 as FYNNEI. With V trimmed by 8 bases and J by 8 bases, 4 bases remained unmatched. The CDR3 nucleotides are TGTGCCAGCGCGACTAGCGGGGGTTATGAGCAGTTCTTC. Its protein product is CASATSGGYEQFF.

The rearrangement uses TRBV19 and TRBJ1-4; maybe TRBD1 (6 bases). Trimming took 6 bases from V and 3 from J, leaving 11 bases between them. This CDR3 comprises 14 residues. The germline V gene has CDR1 LNHDA and CDR2 SQIVND (reference sequence). The CDR3 reads CASSQGGANEKLFF. The CDR3 bases are TGTGCCAGTAGCCAAGGGGGGGCTAATGAAAAACTGTTTTTT.

The chain joins TRBV5-1 to TRBJ2-2; TRBD2 agrees at 9 bases. V lost 6 bases and J lost 1; bases outside the gene matches: 10. CDR1 and CDR2 from the germline V gene are SGHRS and YFSETQ. There are 17 residues in the CDR3. The CDR3 coding sequence is TGCGCCAGCACCGCACTAGCGGGTACGAAGAACACCGGGGAGCTGTTTTTT. Protein sequence: CASTALAGTKNTGELFF. Looking up the rest from reference TRBV5-1 and TRBJ2-2 gives the full variable domain: KAGVTQTPRYLIKTRGQQVTLSCSPISGHRSVSWYQQTPGQGLQFLFEYFSETQRNKGNFPGRFSGRQFSNSRSEMNVSTLELGDSALYLCASTALAGTKNTGELFFGEGSRLTVL.

This clone was recorded a few times. The rearrangement links TRBV6-1 to TRBJ1-5; D ambiguous. Germline loops: CDR1 MNHNS, CDR2 SASEGT. CDR3 length equals 13 residues. With 3 bases removed from V and 2 bases from J, the gap between germline ends came to 5 bases. The CDR3 DNA sequence: TGTGCCAGCAGTGATCGGGGCAATCAGCCCCAGCATTTT. Amino acids: CASSDRGNQPQHF.

This rearrangement joins TRBV7-2 to TRBJ1-6, with TRBD1 matching over 10 bases. Trimming at V came to 4 bases and at J to 9 bases, leaving 6 bases not matched to a gene. Germline V gene data show CDR1 as SGHTA and CDR2 as FQGNSA. CDR3 length: 15 amino acids. The CDR3 region has the DNA TGTGCCAGCAGCTCGTTGGGACAGGGGCTTTCACCCCTCCACTTT. This sequence encodes CASSSLGQGLSPLHF. Full variable domain (missing parts from reference TRBV7-2 and TRBJ1-6): GAGVSQSPSNKVTEKGKDVELRCDPISGHTALYWYRQSLGQGLEFLIYFQGNSAPDKSGLPSDRFSAERTGGSVSTLTIQRTQQEDSAVYLCASSSLGQGLSPLHFGNGTRLTVT.

This clone was seen more than once but under ten times. V usage is TRBV10-3 and J usage is TRBJ1-3; possible D gene TRBD1, 5 bases. The CDR3 sequence is 14 residues long. Deletions cut 3 bases from V and 3 bases from J, with 9 bases between. Per the germline V gene, CDR1 is ENHRY and CDR2 is SYGVKD. CDR3: CAISDDRGGNTIYF. The CDR3 region has the DNA TGTGCCATCAGTGACGATAGGGGTGGAAACACCATATATTTT.